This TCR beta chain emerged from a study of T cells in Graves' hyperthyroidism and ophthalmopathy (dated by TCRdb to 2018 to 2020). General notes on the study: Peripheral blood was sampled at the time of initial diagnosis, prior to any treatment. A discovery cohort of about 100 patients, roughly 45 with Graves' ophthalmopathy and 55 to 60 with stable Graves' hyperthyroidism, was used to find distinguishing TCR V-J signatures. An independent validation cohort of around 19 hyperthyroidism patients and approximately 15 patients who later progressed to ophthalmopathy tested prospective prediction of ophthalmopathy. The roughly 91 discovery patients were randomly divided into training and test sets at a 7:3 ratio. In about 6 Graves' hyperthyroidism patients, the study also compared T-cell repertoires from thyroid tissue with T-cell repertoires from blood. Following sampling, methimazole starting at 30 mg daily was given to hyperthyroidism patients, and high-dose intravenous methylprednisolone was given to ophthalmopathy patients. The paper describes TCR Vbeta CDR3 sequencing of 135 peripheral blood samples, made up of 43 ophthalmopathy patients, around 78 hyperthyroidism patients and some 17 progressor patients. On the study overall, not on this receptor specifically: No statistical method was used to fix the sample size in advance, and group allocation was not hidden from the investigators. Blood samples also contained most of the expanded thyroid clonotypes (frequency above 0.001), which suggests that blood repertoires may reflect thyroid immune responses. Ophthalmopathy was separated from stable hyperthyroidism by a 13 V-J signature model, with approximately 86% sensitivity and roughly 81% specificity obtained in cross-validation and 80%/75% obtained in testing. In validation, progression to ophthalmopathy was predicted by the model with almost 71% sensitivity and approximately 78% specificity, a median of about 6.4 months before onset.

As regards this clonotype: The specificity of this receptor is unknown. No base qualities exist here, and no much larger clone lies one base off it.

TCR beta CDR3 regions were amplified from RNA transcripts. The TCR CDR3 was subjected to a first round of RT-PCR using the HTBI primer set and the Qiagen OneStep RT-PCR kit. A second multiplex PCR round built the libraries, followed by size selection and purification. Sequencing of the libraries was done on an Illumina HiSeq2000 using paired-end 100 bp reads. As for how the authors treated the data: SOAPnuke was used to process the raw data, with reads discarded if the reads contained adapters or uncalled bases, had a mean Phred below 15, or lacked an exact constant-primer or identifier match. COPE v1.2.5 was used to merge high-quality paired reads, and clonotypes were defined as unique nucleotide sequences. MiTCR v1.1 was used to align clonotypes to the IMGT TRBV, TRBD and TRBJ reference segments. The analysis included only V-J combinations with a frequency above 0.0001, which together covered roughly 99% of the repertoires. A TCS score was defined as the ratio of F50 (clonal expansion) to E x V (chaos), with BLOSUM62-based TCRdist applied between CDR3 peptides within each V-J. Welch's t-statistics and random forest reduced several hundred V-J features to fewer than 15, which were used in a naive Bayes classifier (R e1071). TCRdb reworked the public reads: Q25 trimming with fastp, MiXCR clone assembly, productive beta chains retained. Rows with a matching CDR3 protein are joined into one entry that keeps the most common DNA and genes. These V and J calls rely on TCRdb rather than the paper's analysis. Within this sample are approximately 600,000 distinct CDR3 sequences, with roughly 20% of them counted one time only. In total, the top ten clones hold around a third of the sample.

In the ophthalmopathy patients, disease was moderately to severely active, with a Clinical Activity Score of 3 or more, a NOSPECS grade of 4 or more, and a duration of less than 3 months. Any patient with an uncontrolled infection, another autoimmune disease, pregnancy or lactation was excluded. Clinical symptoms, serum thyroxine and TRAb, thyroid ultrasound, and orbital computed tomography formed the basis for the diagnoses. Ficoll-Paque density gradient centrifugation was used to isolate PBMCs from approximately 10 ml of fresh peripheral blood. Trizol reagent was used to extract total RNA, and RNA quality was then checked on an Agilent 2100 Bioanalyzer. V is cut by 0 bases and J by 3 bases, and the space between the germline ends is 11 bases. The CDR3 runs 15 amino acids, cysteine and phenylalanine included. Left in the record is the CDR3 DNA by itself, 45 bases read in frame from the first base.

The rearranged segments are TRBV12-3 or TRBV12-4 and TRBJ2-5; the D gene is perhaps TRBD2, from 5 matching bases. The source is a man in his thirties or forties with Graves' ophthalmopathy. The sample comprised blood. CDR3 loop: CASSLAPGGKETQYF. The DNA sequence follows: TGTGCCAGCAGTTTAGCCCCAGGAGGAAAAGAGACCCAGTACTTC.